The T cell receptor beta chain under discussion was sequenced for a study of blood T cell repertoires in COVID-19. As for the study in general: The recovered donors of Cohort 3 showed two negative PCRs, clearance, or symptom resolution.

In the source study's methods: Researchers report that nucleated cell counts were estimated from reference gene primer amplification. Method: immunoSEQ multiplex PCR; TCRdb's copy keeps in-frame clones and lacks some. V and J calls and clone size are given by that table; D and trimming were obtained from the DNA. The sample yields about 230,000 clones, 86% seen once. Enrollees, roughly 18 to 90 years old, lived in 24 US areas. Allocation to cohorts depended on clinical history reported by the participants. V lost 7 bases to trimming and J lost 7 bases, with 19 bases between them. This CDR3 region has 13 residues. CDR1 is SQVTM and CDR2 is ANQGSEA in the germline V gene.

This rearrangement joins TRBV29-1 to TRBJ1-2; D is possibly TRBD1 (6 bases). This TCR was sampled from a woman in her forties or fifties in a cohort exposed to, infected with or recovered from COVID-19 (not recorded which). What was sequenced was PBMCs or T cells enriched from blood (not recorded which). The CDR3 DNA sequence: TGCAGCGCCCAAGGGACGGTGGGGGCTGGCTACACCTTC. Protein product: CSAQGTVGAGYTF.